The TCR beta chain under discussion was sequenced for a study of blood T cell repertoires in COVID-19. Study-wide context: PBMCs, B-cell-depleted T cells, or T cells provided the cDNA or gDNA that made up the material.

The germline CDR1 and CDR2 sequences are SNHLY and FYNNEI. The ends were cut back, 4 bases at V and 6 bases at J, with 11 bases in the middle. This CDR3 spans 13 amino acids. The repertoire was sequenced with immunoSEQ multiplex PCR; TCRdb's copy has only in-frame clones and lacks some. Among roughly 80,000 clones, about four fifths were seen once, and the ten largest hold about a fifth. The chain combines TRBV2 with TRBJ2-3, with a weak D call TRBD1 (5 bases). The receptor comes from a human donor in a cohort sampled during active COVID-19. Sample: peripheral blood. CDR3 nucleotide sequence: TGTGCCAGCAGTGTAAGCAGGGTCGATACGCAGTATTTT. Its protein is CASSVSRVDTQYF. The full variable domain, rest sourced from reference TRBV2 and TRBJ2-3, is EPEVTQTPSHQVTQMGQEVILRCVPISNHLYFYWYRQILGQKVEFLVSFYNNEISEKSEIFDDQFSVERPDGSNFTLKIRSTKLEDSAMYFCASSVSRVDTQYFGPGTRLTVL.